The T cell receptor (beta chain) described here comes from a study of cytomegalovirus exposure and HLA in healthy donors. Germline values: CDR1 MNHEY, CDR2 SMNVEV (reference sequence). Between the trimmed V and J ends, which lost 4 bases and 15 bases, there was a span of 28 bases. CDR3 size: 17 residues. 13 Jbeta primers and 60 Vbeta primers were used for the PCR. TCRdb keeps only in-frame clones here, not all; method: immunoSEQ multiplex PCR. Among under 250,000 clones, approximately 88% were seen once, and the ten largest hold more than 0.6%. General study points: The classifier reportedly diagnosed cytomegalovirus status with high specificity and sensitivity.

A remark on this clone: The antigen remains unidentified.

The receptor was isolated from a boy younger than 10 in good health and CMV-seronegative. The V and J genes are TRBV27 and TRBJ1-6, with unresolved D. Specimen: PBMCs. The CDR3 sequence: CASSSLLAPIIHPLLHF. CDR3 sequence (DNA): TGTGCCAGCAGTTCCCTTCTAGCTCCTATAATTCACCCGCTCCTCCACTTT.